This T cell receptor (beta chain) was recovered during a study of cytomegalovirus exposure and HLA in healthy donors. Study-level background: From about 179 million T cells, an earlier analysis saw 117 million unique TCR beta sequences. The study placed around 80% of its approximately 430 genotyped donors in the Caucasian-associated ancestry cluster.

The CDR3 totals 14 residues. Trimming at V came to 8 bases and at J to 5 bases, leaving 11 bases not matched to a gene. The germline CDR1 and CDR2 sequences are SNHLY and FYNNEI. Study findings and constraints: As a later analysis showed, a missense DCLRE1C variant was linked to trimming of TCR beta V- and J-genes. The study labeled 150 or so TCR beta chains cytomegalovirus-associated.

A remark on this clone: Its antigen remains unidentified.

PCR employed 60 Vbeta and 13 Jbeta primers. This table comes from immunoSEQ multiplex PCR, and its TCRdb copy is limited to in-frame clones, with some not included. The table includes approximately 140,000 clones, around 76% detected once. The sample was PBMCs. The clonotype comes from a woman in her 50s in good health and CMV-seronegative. This rearrangement joins TRBV2 to TRBJ1-1; TRBD1 agrees at 7 bases. CDR3 DNA: TGTGCCAGCCGATATACAGGGGCGGGGACTGAAGCTTTCTTT. This sequence encodes CASRYTGAGTEAFF.